This TCR beta chain comes out of a study of T cell responses to AZD1222 COVID-19 vaccine. Study-level information: Both about-4-week and about-12-week second-dose recipients were combined. Study results and caveats: Scientists sampled the repertoires only once the peak T cell response had passed. Reports indicate that nearly half of spike-specific TCRs are directed at unmutated variant regions.

The germline CDR1 and CDR2 sequences are SGHDT and YYEEEE. Trimming shortened V by 3 bases and J by 3 bases, and 16 bases separated the two germline ends. The CDR3 spans 15 residues. On this clone: Its antigen is still unknown.

Assay: immunoSEQ multiplex PCR; the TCRdb copy retains only in-frame clones and omits some. The table has more than 85,000 clones, roughly nine tenths seen once. The V call is TRBV5-6, the J call TRBJ2-7; D uncertain. Sequenced here: peripheral blood, sampled on day 0 of AZD1222 vaccination. This TCR was recovered from an adult in good health. The CDR3 DNA follows: TGTGCCAGCAGCTCCTGGGTAGCTTCGGACTACGAGCAGTACTTC. As protein: CASSSWVASDYEQYF.